This record looks at one T cell receptor (beta chain) sequence and its context. Its antigen is not known. This table comes from immunoSEQ multiplex PCR, and its TCRdb copy is limited to in-frame clones, with some not included. The data contain 16,000 or so clones, roughly 80% of them seen just once; the ten biggest clones take up about 6.4%. The data originate from a study of tumor-infiltrating lymphocytes in localized non-small cell lung cancer. Study details: Patients included smokers and never-smokers with various histologies, some sampled after neoadjuvant chemotherapy. Each patient gave resected tumor and non-adjacent uninvolved lung tissue.

Overall study findings and caveats: Available tissue quantity limited TCR sequencing to a patient subset.

The sequence was collected from a human donor with non-small cell lung cancer. The sequencing input was lung tumor tissue.

The CDR3 loop reads CASSPGRGELFF. The CDR3 bases are TGTGCCAGCAGTCCAGGGCGCGGGGAGCTGTTTTTT. This chain uses TRBV9 with TRBJ2-2; D might be TRBD1 (5 bases). Germline-derived CDR1 and CDR2 are SGDLS and YYNGEE. V lost 5 bases and J 7 bases, leaving 9 bases between the germline ends. This CDR3 comprises 12 residues.